This TCR beta chain was sequenced during a study of T cells in Graves' hyperthyroidism and ophthalmopathy. V dropped 10 bases and J dropped 0 bases, with 13 bases sitting between them. CDR1 is SGHVS, CDR2 FQNEAQ, per germline. The CDR3 covers 13 residues. Study-wide results and limits: Most expanded thyroid clonotypes above 0.001 recurred in blood.

Note on this clonotype: The antigen is not known.

Diagnostic decisions used clinical symptoms, serum thyroxine and TRAb, thyroid ultrasound and orbital computed tomography. It was RNA transcripts that yielded the amplified TCR beta CDR3 regions. First-round RT-PCR of the TCR CDR3 relied on the HTBI primer set. Each CDR3 protein gets one entry after TCRdb re-called the multiplex PCR reads with MiXCR. The sample holds about 720,000 distinct CDR3 sequences, around 15% seen once. The chain links TRBV7-8 to TRBJ2-7; tentative D call: TRBD1 (6 bases). The source of this sequence is a man younger than 30 with Graves' hyperthyroidism. Sequencing input: blood. CDR3 DNA: TGTGCCACCGGTATGGGGGCCTCCTACGAGCAGTACTTC. This gives the protein CATGMGASYEQYF.